This TCR beta chain was identified during a study of Graves' ophthalmopathy and Graves' hyperthyroidism. Broader study findings: For predicting ophthalmopathy progression, the model had roughly 70% sensitivity and roughly 77% specificity.

The TCR beta CDR3 regions underwent amplification from RNA transcripts. Second-round multiplex PCR came after a first-round RT-PCR that employed HTBI primers. TCRdb processed the multiplex PCR reads anew with MiXCR; each CDR3 protein has one entry. The repertoire has 200,000 to 250,000 distinct CDR3 sequences, around 45% of them found once; the top ten carry approximately 44%. CAS ≥3, NOSPECS ≥4, moderate-to-severe activity and duration under 3 months marked donors with ophthalmopathy. The diagnostic workup employed clinical symptoms, serum thyroxine, TRAb, thyroid ultrasound and orbital computed tomography. Note on this clonotype: Its antigen is as yet unknown.

The specimen was peripheral blood. The sequence came from an adult man with Graves' ophthalmopathy.

In nucleotides, the CDR3 is TGTGCCAGCAGCCCCCGACTAGGCTACGAGCAGTACTTC. Translated: CASSPRLGYEQYF. This chain connects TRBV9 to TRBJ2-7; weak D call: TRBD2 (6 bases). Germline V CDR1 and CDR2: SGDLS, YYNGEE. V gave up 4 bases and J gave up 3 bases, with 11 bases separating them. The CDR3 is 13 residues long.